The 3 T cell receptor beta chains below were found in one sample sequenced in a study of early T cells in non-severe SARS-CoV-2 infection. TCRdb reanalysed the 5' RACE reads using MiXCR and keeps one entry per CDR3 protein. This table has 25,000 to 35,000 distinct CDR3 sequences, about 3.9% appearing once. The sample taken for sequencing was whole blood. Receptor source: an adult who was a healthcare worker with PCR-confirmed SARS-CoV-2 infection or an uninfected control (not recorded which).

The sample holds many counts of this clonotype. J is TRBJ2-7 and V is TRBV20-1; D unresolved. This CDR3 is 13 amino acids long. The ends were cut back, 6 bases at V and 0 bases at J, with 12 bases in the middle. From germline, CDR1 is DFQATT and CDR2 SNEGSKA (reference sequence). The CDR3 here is CSATRPSSYEQYF. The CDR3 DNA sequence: TGCAGTGCCACCAGGCCGAGCTCCTACGAGCAGTACTTC.

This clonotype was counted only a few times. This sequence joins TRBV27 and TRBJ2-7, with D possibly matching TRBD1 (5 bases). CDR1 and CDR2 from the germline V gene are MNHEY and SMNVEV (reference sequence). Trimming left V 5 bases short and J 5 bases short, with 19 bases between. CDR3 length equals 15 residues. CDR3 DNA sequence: TGTGCCAGCAGTCACGACAGATTATATTCTAACGAGCAGTACTTC. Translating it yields CASSHDRLYSNEQYF.

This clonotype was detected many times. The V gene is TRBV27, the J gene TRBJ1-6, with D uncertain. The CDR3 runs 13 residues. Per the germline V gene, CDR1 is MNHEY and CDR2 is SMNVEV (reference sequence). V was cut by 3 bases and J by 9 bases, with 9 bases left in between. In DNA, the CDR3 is TGTGCCAGCAGTTTCCACCTGACTTCACCCCTCCACTTT. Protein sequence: CASSFHLTSPLHF.